What follows are 14 T cell receptor beta chains derived from one specimen sequenced in a study of cytomegalovirus exposure and HLA in healthy donors. Researchers ran the PCR with 60 Vbeta and 13 Jbeta primers. Using immunoSEQ multiplex PCR, the repertoire was profiled, and TCRdb retains in-frame clones only, with some absent. Found here are around 170,000 clones, around four fifths of them singletons; the top ten hold 0.7% to 0.95%. The sequenced sample consisted of PBMCs. These receptors all stem from a woman aged 18-29 years in good health and CMV-seronegative.

This chain uses TRBV5-1 with TRBJ1-1, with D perhaps TRBD1 (6 bases). This CDR3 has 13 residues. V shed 2 bases and J shed 1 base, with 6 bases lying between them. Per the germline V gene, CDR1 is SGHRS and CDR2 is YFSETQ. The CDR3 loop reads CASSLQGNTEAFF. CDR3 DNA sequence: TGCGCCAGCAGCTTACAGGGGAACACTGAAGCTTTCTTT.

The chain couples TRBV5-1 to TRBJ1-1, with a weak D call TRBD1 (5 bases). This CDR3 has 13 residues. Germline V lookup: CDR1 SGHRS, CDR2 YFSETQ. Deletions cut 3 bases from V and 4 bases from J, with 10 bases between. The CDR3 region is CASSSGMGTEAFF. CDR3 nucleotide sequence: TGCGCCAGCAGCTCAGGGATGGGCACTGAAGCTTTCTTT.

This clone came up a few times. This sequence joins TRBV27 and TRBJ1-1; D may be TRBD1 (5 bases). CDR3 length: 15 residues. Germline loops: CDR1 MNHEY, CDR2 SMNVEV (reference sequence). V was trimmed by 6 bases and J by 4 bases, leaving 18 bases between them. The DNA of the CDR3 is TGTGCCAGCAGGACGATATTGGGGCTGGGCACTGAAGCTTTCTTT. Encoded protein: CASRTILGLGTEAFF.

The rearrangement joins TRBV10-3 to TRBJ1-5, with unresolved D. The V gene's germline CDR1 is ENHRY and CDR2 SYGVKD. The CDR3 contains 16 residues. The ends were cut back, 1 base at V and 1 base at J, with 11 bases in the middle. The chain's CDR3 is CAISEWRVQSNQPQHF. The CDR3 DNA sequence: TGTGCCATCAGTGAGTGGAGGGTTCAGAGCAATCAGCCCCAGCATTTT.

The chain couples TRBV27 to TRBJ2-3; 11 bases are a match to TRBD1. The J segment lost 10 bases and the V segment lost 5 bases, leaving 11 bases of the junction unmatched. Germline lookup yields CDR1 MNHEY and CDR2 SMNVEV (reference sequence). The CDR3 spans 15 residues. This CDR3 is CASSIGQGAGGAQYF. The CDR3 coding sequence is TGTGCCAGCAGTATTGGACAGGGGGCGGGAGGGGCGCAGTATTTT.

The chain combines TRBV27 with TRBJ2-4; 9 bases match TRBD1. After removal of 7 bases from V and 3 bases from J, the junction contained 10 bases not matched to a gene. The CDR3 has 16 residues. From germline, CDR1 is MNHEY and CDR2 SMNVEV (reference sequence). CDR3: CASNTGGFSDKNIQYF. Here the CDR3 DNA reads TGTGCCAGCAATACAGGGGGCTTTTCTGACAAAAACATTCAGTACTTC.

The V gene is TRBV5-1, the J gene TRBJ2-6; D is unclear. CDR3 length: 14 residues. V lost 0 bases to trimming and J lost 3 bases, with 4 bases between them. The germline gives CDR1 SGHRS, CDR2 YFSETQ. The CDR3 loop reads CASSLVLGANVLTF. The CDR3 nucleotides read TGCGCCAGCAGCTTGGTTCTTGGGGCCAACGTCCTGACTTTC.

This clone appeared a single time. The rearrangement uses TRBV5-1 and TRBJ1-6, with TRBD1 matching 9 bases. The germline gives CDR1 SGHRS, CDR2 YFSETQ. The CDR3 contains 16 residues. V lost 4 bases and J lost 4; bases outside the gene matches: 6. The CDR3 is CASSLGTGMYNSPLHF. Here the CDR3 DNA reads TGCGCCAGCAGCCTCGGGACAGGGATGTATAATTCACCCCTCCACTTT.

The V gene is TRBV27, the J gene TRBJ1-6; D not certain. The V end lost 3 bases, the J end lost 5 bases, and 5 bases lay between the germline ends. The CDR3 length is 13 residues. From germline, CDR1 is MNHEY and CDR2 SMNVEV (reference sequence). The DNA for the CDR3 is TGTGCCAGCAGTTTCGGGAATAATTCACCCCTCCACTTT. It codes for CASSFGNNSPLHF.

The chain combines TRBV7-9 with TRBJ1-4; the match to TRBD1 covers 9 bases. The ends lost 0 bases at V and 7 bases at J; junction bases unmatched: 6. Germline V gene data show CDR1 as SEHNR and CDR2 as FQNEAQ (reference sequence). The CDR3 covers 16 residues. CDR3 DNA sequence: TGTGCCAGCAGCTTAGCCAACAGGGGGCGAGGTGAAAAACTGTTTTTT. This codes for CASSLANRGRGEKLFF.

The chain has TRBV5-5 and TRBJ1-2; 9 bases line up with TRBD1. V shed 0 bases, J shed 5 bases, and the junction held 5 bases outside the gene matches. The length of the CDR3 is 15 residues. The germline CDR1 and CDR2 sequences are SGHKS and YYEKEE (reference sequence). The DNA of the CDR3 is TGTGCCAGCAGCTTGGGACAGGGGGTCTCGTATGGCTACACCTTC. This codes for CASSLGQGVSYGYTF.

The chain uses TRBV6-1 and TRBJ2-7; D perhaps matches TRBD2 (6 bases). The CDR3 is 13 amino acids. The germline CDR1 and CDR2 sequences are MNHNS and SASEGT. V lost 5 bases and J 6 bases, leaving 14 bases between the germline ends. CDR3 amino acids: CASSPRLDSEQYF. The CDR3 DNA follows: TGTGCCAGCAGTCCCAGACTAGACTCCGAGCAGTACTTC.

This clone showed up just a few times. The V gene is TRBV9, the J gene TRBJ2-3, with 14 bases matching TRBD2. CDR3 length: 17 amino acids. Germline V CDR1 and CDR2: SGDLS, YYNGEE. With V trimmed by 4 bases and J by 6 bases, 10 bases remained unmatched. The CDR3 DNA is TGTGCCAGCAGCACCATGGGACTAGCGGGAGTCGGGGATACGCAGTATTTT. It yields the protein CASSTMGLAGVGDTQYF.

A few counts support this clone. The rearrangement links TRBV7-6 to TRBJ2-7; 11 bases line up with TRBD2. The CDR3 length is 15 residues. CDR1 and CDR2 (germline): SGHVS, FNYEAQ. Trimming at V came to 3 bases and at J to 2 bases, leaving 3 bases not matched to a gene. The CDR3 spells CASSFRLAGTYEQYF. The DNA of the CDR3 is TGTGCCAGCAGCTTCCGACTAGCGGGAACCTACGAGCAGTACTTC.